Listed below are T cell receptor beta chains from one sample, sequenced in a study of shared clonotypes between healthy human individuals. Generated by immunoSEQ multiplex PCR, the TCRdb table keeps only in-frame clones and is missing some. Among about 2.2 million clones listed, 90% to 95% were seen once. The sample comprised naive CD8+ T cells from PBMCs. Receptors originate from a man in his late teens or twenties in good health. Some clones in this sample may be carry-over from other donors' samples. Each CDR3 is given with its conserved first and last residue. The order of the fields is J gene, clone size, D gene, V gene, CDR3 DNA, CDR3 protein. The D gene is left open where the match is weak. Not every row has a clone size; where given, it reads once, few, many or a size class.

>TRBJ2-7|-|-|TRBV28
TGTGCCAGCAGTTCCCCGAGCTCCTACGAGCAGTACTTC
CASSSPSSYEQYF
>TRBJ2-1|-|-|TRBV5-4
TGTGCCAGCAGGCAGGGGGGTGGCGAGCAGTTCTTC
CASRQGGGEQFF
>TRBJ1-2|-|TRBD1|TRBV7-8
TGTGCCAGCAGCTTAGCCAGGGGGGACTATGGCTACACCTTC
CASSLARGDYGYTF
>TRBJ2-7|-|-|TRBV10-3
TGTGCCATCAGTGAGTCCAGGCTTCCCGCTAACGAGCAGTACTTC
CAISESRLPANEQYF
>TRBJ2-3|-|TRBD1|TRBV19
TGTGCCAGTAAGCCTCGAGGTGACAGGGCCACAGATACGCAGTATTTT
CASKPRGDRATDTQYF
>TRBJ2-7|-|-|TRBV7-9
TGTGCCAGCGGTACCTTCTACGAGCAGTACTTC
CASGTFYEQYF
>TRBJ2-2|-|TRBD2|TRBV28
TGTGCCAGCAGTTTCCGATCTAGCGGGAGGGGAACCGGGGAGCTGTTTTTT
CASSFRSSGRGTGELFF
>TRBJ2-3|-|TRBD2|TRBV7-8
TGTGCCAGCAGCTTACTAGCGGGAATCACAGATACGCAGTATTTT
CASSLLAGITDTQYF
>TRBJ2-7|-|TRBD1|TRBV7-9
TGTGCCAGCAGCTTAGGACAGGGGGCTTTCTACGAGCAGTACTTC
CASSLGQGAFYEQYF
>TRBJ1-6|-|TRBD1|TRBV6-5
TGTGCCAGCAGTTACGTTCAGGGGGCGGTTAATTCACCCCTCCACTTT
CASSYVQGAVNSPLHF
>TRBJ2-1|once|-|TRBV5-1
TGCGCCAGCAGGCAGGGGGGATATGAGCAGTTCTTC
CASRQGGYEQFF
>TRBJ2-3|-|TRBD2|TRBV29-1
TGCAGCGTCGAGGCTTCGGGACTAGACACAGATACGCAGTATTTT
CSVEASGLDTDTQYF
>TRBJ2-4|-|-|TRBV27
TGTGCCAGCAGTCATAGCGGTCCCCTAGCCAAAAACATTCAGTACTTC
CASSHSGPLAKNIQYF
>TRBJ1-2|-|-|TRBV30
TGTGCCTGGAGTCGAGAGCGACCTAACTATGGCTACACCTTC
CAWSRERPNYGYTF
>TRBJ1-1|-|TRBD1|TRBV19
TGTGCCAGTAGGGGGGACAGGGTGAGAGCTTTCTTT
CASRGDRVRAFF
>TRBJ2-1|-|TRBD2|TRBV28
TGTGCCAGCAGTTCCGGGACTAGGGCCTACAATGAGCAGTTCTTC
CASSSGTRAYNEQFF
>TRBJ2-5|-|TRBD1|TRBV15
TGTGCCACCAGCAGAGTTCGACACAGGGGTGGAGAGACCCAGTACTTC
CATSRVRHRGGETQYF
>TRBJ1-4|few|-|TRBV9
TGTGCCAGCAGCGTAGGGGCAACTAATGAAAAACTGTTTTTT
CASSVGATNEKLFF
>TRBJ1-4|-|-|TRBV19
TGTGCCAGTAGTATGGGCCGCGAGACGGTTTTT
CASSMGRETVF
>TRBJ2-7|-|TRBD2|TRBV28
TGTGCCAGCAGTCTCCGGGGACTAGCTGCCAGATACGAGCAGTACTTC
CASSLRGLAARYEQYF
>TRBJ2-5|once|-|TRBV10-1
TGCGCCAGCAGTGAGCGGAGAGGGCAAGAGACCCAGTACTTC
CASSERRGQETQYF
>TRBJ2-2|-|-|TRBV13
TGTGCCAGCAGCTTTACGGAGGGAGATACCGGGGAGCTGTTTTTT
CASSFTEGDTGELFF
>TRBJ1-4|-|-|TRBV1
TGCACCAGCAGCCGGACCGGTTCTGAAAAACTGTTTTTT
CTSSRTGSEKLFF
>TRBJ2-3|-|-|TRBV28
TGTGCCAGCAGCCCGGCTGGGCTAACAGATACGCAGTATTTT
CASSPAGLTDTQYF
>TRBJ2-7|-|-|TRBV9
TGTGCCAGCAGCCCCAGCGGGCCTACCTACGAGCAGTACTTC
CASSPSGPTYEQYF
>TRBJ1-1|-|-|TRBV7-2
-
CASSPRPFQMSGTEAFF
>TRBJ1-2|-|TRBD1|TRBV28
TGTGCCAGCAGTCCTACAGGGGCCTGGGATGGCTACACCTTC
CASSPTGAWDGYTF
>TRBJ1-2|-|-|TRBV7-2
TGTGCCAGCAGCATCACCGGGGGTTTTGTCTATGGCTACACCTTC
CASSITGGFVYGYTF